This T cell receptor beta chain originates from a study of cytomegalovirus exposure and HLA in healthy donors. Sequencing was performed with immunoSEQ multiplex PCR; in TCRdb, only in-frame clones are kept and a portion is missing. This table holds tens of thousands of clones, over 95% found once. The CDR3 has 14 residues. V lost 6 bases and J lost 6; bases outside the gene matches: 7. Per germline, CDR1 MNHEY and CDR2 SMNVEV (reference sequence). The approximately 120-subject validation cohort, separate from the roughly 700-subject first cohort, included the donors. The sequence derives from a woman younger than 35 in good health and CMV-seropositive. The sample taken for sequencing was PBMCs. V usage is TRBV27 and J usage is TRBJ2-7; 11 bases match TRBD2. The CDR3 loop is CASRTSGNLGEQYF. The DNA of the CDR3 is TGTGCCAGCAGGACTAGCGGGAATTTAGGCGAGCAGTACTTC.